The 9 T cell receptor beta chains given below trace back to one sample, sequenced in a study of T cells in Graves' hyperthyroidism and ophthalmopathy. Template material for amplifying TCR beta CDR3 regions consisted of RNA transcripts. The HTBI set primed first-round TCR CDR3 RT-PCR. TCRdb reprocessed the multiplex PCR reads with MiXCR, giving one entry per CDR3 protein. The sample has about 640,000 distinct CDR3 sequences; less than 25% are singletons. Sequences were obtained from blood. The receptors shown here come from a man younger than 40 with Graves' ophthalmopathy.

Only a few counts were recorded for this clonotype. This chain connects TRBV12-3 or TRBV12-4 to TRBJ2-7; 12 nucleotides align to TRBD2. The CDR3 has 18 amino acids. Trimming cost V 2 bases and J 1 base; bases outside gene matches: 9. The CDR3 DNA follows: TGTGCCAGCAGTTTATTGCTAGCGGGAGGGCCCAGGTCCTACGAGCAGTACTTC. Translated: CASSLLLAGGPRSYEQYF.

The rearrangement joins TRBV5-1 to TRBJ1-1, with D possibly TRBD1 on 5 matching bases. The CDR3 consists of 13 residues. The ends were cut back, 0 bases at V and 10 bases at J, with 13 bases in the middle. Per germline, CDR1 SGHRS and CDR2 YFSETQ. The CDR3 region is CASSLGGLGVAFF. The CDR3 DNA reads as TGCGCCAGCAGCTTGGGAGGGTTGGGGGTAGCTTTCTTT.

The chain couples TRBV2 to TRBJ1-2; TRBD1 matches 7 bases. Unmatched junction bases numbered 3, after V lost 8 bases and J lost 6 bases. The CDR3 totals 11 residues. Germline V lookup: CDR1 SNHLY, CDR2 FYNNEI. CDR3 coding DNA: TGTGCCAGCTTAGGGACAGATGGCTACACCTTC. Its translation is CASLGTDGYTF.

This clonotype was observed at least ten times. The V gene is TRBV28, the J gene TRBJ2-1; 9 bases are shared with TRBD2. Germline V CDR1 and CDR2: MDHEN, SYDVKM. The CDR3 consists of 18 residues. Unmatched junction bases numbered 17, after V lost 4 bases and J lost 7 bases. Here the CDR3 DNA reads TGTGCCAGCAGTTCACCCGCAGGGGCTGGGACTAGCTGGAATGAGCAGTTCTTC. Its translation is CASSSPAGAGTSWNEQFF.

This clonotype was seen many times. The rearrangement links TRBV3-1 to TRBJ2-7, with 14 nucleotides matching TRBD2. Per germline, CDR1 LGHDT and CDR2 YNNKEL (reference sequence). The V and J ends lost 4 bases and 3 bases, in that order; junction bases with no gene match: 8. The CDR3 is made up of 17 amino acids. In nucleotides, the CDR3 is TGTGCCAGCAGCCCGCCGACTAGCGGGAGGGTCCGCTACGAGCAGTACTTC. Protein: CASSPPTSGRVRYEQYF.

This clonotype appeared many times. CDR3 bases: TGCAGTGCTAGAGTAGGACAGTACAATCAGCCCCAGCATTTT. It translates to CSARVGQYNQPQHF. This rearrangement joins TRBV20-1 to TRBJ1-5, with D tentatively TRBD1 (6 bases). V was clipped by 1 base and J by 3 bases, with 10 bases between them. Germline V gene sequence: CDR1 DFQATT, CDR2 SNEGSKA (reference sequence). The length of the CDR3 is 14 residues.

The chain employs TRBV2 and TRBJ2-1; TRBD2 aligns across 9 bases. V lost 5 bases, J lost 12 bases, and 14 bases stayed unmatched. Germline V gives CDR1 SNHLY, CDR2 FYNNEI. The CDR3 has 15 amino acids. The DNA for the CDR3 is TGTGCCAGCAGTACCGGCGGGGCGGGGGGGGGGGTGCAGTTCTTC. Protein: CASSTGGAGGGVQFF.

The rearrangement uses TRBV2 and TRBJ2-1; weak D call: TRBD1 (6 bases). With 5 bases removed from V and 8 bases from J, the gap between germline ends came to 10 bases. CDR1 SNHLY and CDR2 FYNNEI come from the germline V gene. The CDR3 is 12 amino acids. CDR3 sequence (DNA): TGTGCCAGCAGTTTTCAGGGGTATGAGCAGTTCTTC. Translation gives CASSFQGYEQFF.

This clonotype was seen ten or more times. This sequence joins TRBV18 and TRBJ2-5, with D hard to call. V was trimmed by 2 bases and J by 0 bases, leaving 1 base between them. This CDR3 has 12 amino acids. Germline V gene lookup returns CDR1 KGHSH and CDR2 LQKENI. This chain's CDR3 is CASSPNQETQYF. As DNA, the CDR3 is TGTGCCAGCTCACCAAACCAAGAGACCCAGTACTTC.